This TCR beta chain is from a study of OX40 agonist ivuxolimab in advanced cancers. Germline CDR1 reads MNHEY; CDR2 reads SMNVEV (reference sequence). V gave up 6 bases and J gave up 5 bases, with 17 bases separating them. The CDR3 has 14 residues. Generated by immunoSEQ multiplex PCR, the TCRdb table keeps only in-frame clones and is missing some. This table holds about 40,000 clones, approximately 82% found once. The chain couples TRBV27 to TRBJ2-7; possible D gene TRBD2, 6 bases. The sample was CD4+ or CD8+ T cells sorted from blood, taken in a trial of the OX40 agonist ivuxolimab. The receptor comes from an adult with an advanced solid tumor such as melanoma, head and neck, liver or kidney cancer. This chain's CDR3 is CASRDGRFWDEQYF. The DNA for the CDR3 is TGTGCCAGCAGGGACGGGAGATTCTGGGACGAGCAGTACTTC.